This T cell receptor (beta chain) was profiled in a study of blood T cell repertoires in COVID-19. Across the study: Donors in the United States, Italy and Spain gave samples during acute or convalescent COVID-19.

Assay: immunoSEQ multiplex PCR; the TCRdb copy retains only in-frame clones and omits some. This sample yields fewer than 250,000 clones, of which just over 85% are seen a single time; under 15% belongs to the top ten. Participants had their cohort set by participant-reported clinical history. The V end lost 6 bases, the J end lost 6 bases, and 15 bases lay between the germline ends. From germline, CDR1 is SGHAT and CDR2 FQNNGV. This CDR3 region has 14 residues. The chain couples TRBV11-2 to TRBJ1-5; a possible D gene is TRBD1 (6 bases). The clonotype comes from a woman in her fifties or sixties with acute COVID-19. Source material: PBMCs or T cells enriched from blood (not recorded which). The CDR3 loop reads CASSPQGYSQPQHF. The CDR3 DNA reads TGTGCCAGCAGTCCACAGGGTTATAGTCAGCCCCAGCATTTT.